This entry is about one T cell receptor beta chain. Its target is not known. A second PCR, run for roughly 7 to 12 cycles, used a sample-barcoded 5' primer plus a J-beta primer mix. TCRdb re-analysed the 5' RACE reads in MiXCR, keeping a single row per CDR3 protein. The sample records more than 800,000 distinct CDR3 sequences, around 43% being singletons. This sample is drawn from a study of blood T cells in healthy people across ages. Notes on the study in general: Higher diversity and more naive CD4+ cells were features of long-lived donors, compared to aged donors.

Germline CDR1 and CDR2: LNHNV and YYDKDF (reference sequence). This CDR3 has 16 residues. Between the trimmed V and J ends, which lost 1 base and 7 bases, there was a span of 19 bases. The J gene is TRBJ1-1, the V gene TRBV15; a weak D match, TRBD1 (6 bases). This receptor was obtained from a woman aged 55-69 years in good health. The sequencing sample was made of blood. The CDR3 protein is CATSRGTTGPLGEAFF. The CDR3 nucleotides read TGTGCCACCAGCAGAGGGACGACAGGCCCGCTGGGTGAAGCTTTCTTT.